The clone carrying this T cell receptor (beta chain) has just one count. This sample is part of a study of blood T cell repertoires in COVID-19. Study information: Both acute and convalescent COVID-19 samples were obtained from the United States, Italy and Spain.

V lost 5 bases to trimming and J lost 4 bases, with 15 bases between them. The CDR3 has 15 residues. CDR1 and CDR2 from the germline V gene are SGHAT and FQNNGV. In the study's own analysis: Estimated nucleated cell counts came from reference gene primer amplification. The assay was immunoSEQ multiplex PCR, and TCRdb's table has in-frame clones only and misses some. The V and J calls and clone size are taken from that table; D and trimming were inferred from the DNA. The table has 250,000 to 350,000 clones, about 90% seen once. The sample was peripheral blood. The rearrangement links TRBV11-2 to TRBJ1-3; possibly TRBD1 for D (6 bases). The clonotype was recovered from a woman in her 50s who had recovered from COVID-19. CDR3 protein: CASSHIRGSGNTIYF. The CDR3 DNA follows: TGTGCCAGCAGCCATATCAGGGGCTCGGGAAACACCATATATTTT.